Sequencing of this T cell receptor beta chain was carried out in a study of neurological immune-mediated disorders. Study-wide results and limits: The study found no CDR3 amino acid sequences shared by expanded clones across subjects, suggesting private repertoires in all groups.

CDR1 and CDR2 (germline): SGHRS, YFSETQ. The CDR3 loop spans 14 amino acids. Trimming removed 1 base at V and 0 bases at J, with 7 bases between. This clonotype was observed at least ten times. Its antigen is still unknown. TCRdb reprocessed the 5' RACE reads with MiXCR, giving one entry per CDR3 protein. The sample contains 60,000 to 85,000 distinct CDR3 sequences, about 5.2% of which appear only once. Sequencing used PBMCs. The chain combines TRBV5-1 with TRBJ1-1, with D hard to call. The clonotype originates from a woman aged 25 to 39 with multiple sclerosis. The CDR3 reads CASSLNPMNTEAFF. DNA of the CDR3: TGCGCCAGCAGCTTGAACCCCATGAACACTGAAGCTTTCTTT.